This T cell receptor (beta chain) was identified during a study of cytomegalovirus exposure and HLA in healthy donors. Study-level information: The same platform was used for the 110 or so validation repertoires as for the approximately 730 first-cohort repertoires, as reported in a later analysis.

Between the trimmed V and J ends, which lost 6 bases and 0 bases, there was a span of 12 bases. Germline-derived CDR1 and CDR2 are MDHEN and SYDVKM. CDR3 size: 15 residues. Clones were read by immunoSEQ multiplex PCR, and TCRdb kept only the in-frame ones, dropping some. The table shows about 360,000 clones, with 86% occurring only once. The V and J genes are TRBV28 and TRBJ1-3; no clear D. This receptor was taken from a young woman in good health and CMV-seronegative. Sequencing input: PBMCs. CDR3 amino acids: CASSYGSYSGNTIYF. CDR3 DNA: TGTGCCAGCAGCTACGGGTCATACTCTGGAAACACCATATATTTT.